Each of the 6 T cell receptor beta chains below was sequenced from the same sample in a study of tumor-infiltrating lymphocytes in primary liver carcinoma. Researchers drew blood RNA from unsorted whole blood and extracted germline DNA as well. Total RNA amounting to around 450 ng was the source from which TCR beta cDNA was made with a constant-region primer. For TCR beta, libraries were produced by three nested multiplex PCR rounds using slightly modified ARM-PCR. Forward primers for TRBV1-TRBV30 and a C-beta reverse primer served the first two PCR rounds, at about 11 cycles each. Using its own MiXCR run on the multiplex PCR reads, TCRdb lists one record per CDR3 protein. The sample contains 300,000 to 400,000 distinct CDR3 sequences, roughly two thirds of which appear only once. Sequenced: peripheral blood. The receptors come from a man aged 35 to 55 with primary liver carcinoma and hepatitis B virus infection.

Turning to this clonotype: Possible read error: a much larger clone is one base away. This chain links TRBV6-6 with TRBJ2-2; 7 bases fit TRBD2. The CDR3 runs 15 residues. CDR1 and CDR2 from the germline V gene are MNHNY and SVGAGI (reference sequence). CDR3 bases: TGTGTCAGCAGTTATAAGCGGGATTCCACCGGGGAGCTGTTTTTT. It translates to CVSSYKRDSTGELFF.

This clonotype was observed once. The chain carries TRBV11-2 and TRBJ2-7; possibly TRBD2 for D (6 bases). V was trimmed by 5 bases and J by 7 bases, leaving 18 bases between them. The CDR3 runs 14 residues. The germline gives CDR1 SGHAT, CDR2 FQNNGV. The DNA of the CDR3 is TGTGCCAGCAGCCTCGGGGCTAGCGAGGTTGAGCAGTACTTC. Protein: CASSLGASEVEQYF. Full variable domain (remainder filled in from reference TRBV11-2 and TRBJ2-7): EAGVAQSPRYKIIEKRQSVAFWCNPISGHATLYWYQQILGQGPKLLIQFQNNGVVDDSQLPKDRFSAERLKGVDSTLKIQPAKLEDSAVYLCASSLGASEVEQYFGPGTRLTVT.

This clonotype appeared a single time. Possible read error: a much larger clone is one base away. The chain has TRBV6-5 and TRBJ2-7; 12 nucleotides agree with TRBD2. This CDR3 is built from 16 residues. CDR1 MNHEY and CDR2 SVGAGI come from the germline V gene. CDR3 DNA: TGTGCCATCAGTTACGGGGGACTAGCGGGCCAATACGAGCAGTACTTC. It translates to CAISYGGLAGQYEQYF.

This chain joins TRBV10-3 and TRBJ1-3, with 8 nucleotides matching TRBD1. Germline V CDR1 and CDR2: ENHRY, SYGVKD. V lost 7 bases to trimming and J lost 3 bases; unmatched junction nucleotides: 8. CDR3 length equals 15 residues. The CDR3 DNA follows: TGTGCCATCAACCCCTCAGGGGGCAGTGGAAACACCATATATTTT. As protein: CAINPSGGSGNTIYF.

As concerns this clonotype: This may stem from a read error, because a much larger clone lies one nucleotide away. The rearrangement links TRBV4-2 to TRBJ2-3; possibly TRBD2 for D (6 bases). V shed 0 bases and J shed 5 bases, with 21 bases lying between them. This CDR3 is 18 amino acids long. CDR1 and CDR2 (germline): LGHNA, YNFKEQ. The CDR3 is CASSQDGPSGHRGDTQYF. The CDR3 region has the DNA TGTGCCAGCAGCCAAGATGGGCCGAGCGGGCACCGGGGAGATACGCAGTATTTT.

The chain has TRBV6-1 and TRBJ2-7; a weak D match, TRBD2 (9 bases). Germline assignment: CDR1 MNHNS and CDR2 SASEGT. There are 17 residues in the CDR3. Trimming shortened V by 10 bases and J by 0 bases, and 25 bases separated the two germline ends. The CDR3 nucleotides read TGTGCCAACAGGGGGAGCCTAAGCGGGAGGCCCTCCTACGAGCAGTACTTC. Its translation: CANRGSLSGRPSYEQYF.